The count of the clone carrying this T cell receptor beta chain is one. This record belongs to a study of control samples from healthy donors and cancer patients. Looked up from germline, CDR1 is SGHDN and CDR2 is FVKESK. Trimming at V came to 3 bases and at J to 8 bases, leaving 13 bases not matched to a gene. This CDR3 has 16 residues. Here immunoSEQ multiplex PCR was the method, and the copy in TCRdb shows in-frame clones only, minus some. The sample has roughly 220,000 clones; around 94% are singletons. This clonotype was sampled from a middle-aged man in good health. The sample consisted of blood. This rearrangement joins TRBV14 to TRBJ1-2; 9 bases are a match to TRBD1. The CDR3 protein is CASSQRPGTGSMGYTF. In DNA, the CDR3 is TGTGCCAGCAGCCAGAGACCCGGGACAGGGAGTATGGGCTACACCTTC.